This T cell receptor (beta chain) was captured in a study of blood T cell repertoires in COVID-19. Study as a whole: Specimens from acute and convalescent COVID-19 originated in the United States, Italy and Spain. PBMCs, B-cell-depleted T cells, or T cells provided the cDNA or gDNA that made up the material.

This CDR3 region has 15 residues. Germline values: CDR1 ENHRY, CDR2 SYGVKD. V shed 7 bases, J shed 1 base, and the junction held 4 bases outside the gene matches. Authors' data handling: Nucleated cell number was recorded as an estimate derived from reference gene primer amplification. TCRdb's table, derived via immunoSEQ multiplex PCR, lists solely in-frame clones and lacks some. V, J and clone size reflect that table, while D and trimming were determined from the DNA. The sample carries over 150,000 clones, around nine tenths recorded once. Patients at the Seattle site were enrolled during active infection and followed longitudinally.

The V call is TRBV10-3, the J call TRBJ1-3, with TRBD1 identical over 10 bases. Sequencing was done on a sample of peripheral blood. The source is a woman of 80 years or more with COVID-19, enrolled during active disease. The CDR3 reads CAINRQGASGNTIYF. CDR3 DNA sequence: TGTGCCATCAATAGACAGGGGGCTTCTGGAAACACCATATATTTT.